What follows describes a single T cell receptor (beta chain). Its target is unknown. This sample was taken from a study of OX40 agonist ivuxolimab in advanced cancers. Whole-study context: It was ivuxolimab, an agonistic anti-OX40 (CD134) antibody, that patients were treated with. Study conclusions and caveats: Expanded peripheral T cell antigen specificity was not determined.

Profiled with immunoSEQ multiplex PCR; TCRdb holds only in-frame clones, not every one. The data show 35,000 to 45,000 clones, 82% seen once. Any history of autoimmune disease or systemic immunosuppression disqualified patients. The CDR3 length is 14 residues. The germline CDR1 and CDR2 sequences are MNHEY and SVGAGI. Trimming removed 2 bases from V and 8 bases from J, with 12 bases in between. Sequencing used CD4+ or CD8+ T cells sorted from blood, obtained in a trial of the OX40 agonist ivuxolimab. This TCR came from an adult with an advanced solid tumor such as melanoma, head and neck, liver or kidney cancer. The V gene is TRBV6-5, the J gene TRBJ1-4; a possible D gene is TRBD1 (6 bases). CDR3 DNA: TGTGCCAGCAGTTACGTGGGGGCAGGGGAAAAACTGTTTTTT. Protein sequence: CASSYVGAGEKLFF.